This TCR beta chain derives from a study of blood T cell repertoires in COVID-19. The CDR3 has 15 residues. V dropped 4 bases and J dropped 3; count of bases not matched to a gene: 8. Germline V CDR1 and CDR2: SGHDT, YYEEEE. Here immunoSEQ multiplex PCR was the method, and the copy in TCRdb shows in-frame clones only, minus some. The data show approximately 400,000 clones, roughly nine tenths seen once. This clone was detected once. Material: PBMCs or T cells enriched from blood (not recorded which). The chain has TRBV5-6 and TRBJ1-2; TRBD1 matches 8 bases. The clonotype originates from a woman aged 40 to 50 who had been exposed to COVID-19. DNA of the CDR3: TGTGCCAGCAGCCGGACAGGGTTCAGTGACTATGGCTACACCTTC. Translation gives CASSRTGFSDYGYTF. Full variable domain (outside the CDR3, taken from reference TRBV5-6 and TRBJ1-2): DAGVTQSPTHLIKTRGQQVTLRCSPKSGHDTVSWYQQALGQGPQFIFQYYEEEERQRGNFPDRFSGHQFPNYSSELNVNALLLGDSALYLCASSRTGFSDYGYTFGSGTRLTVV.